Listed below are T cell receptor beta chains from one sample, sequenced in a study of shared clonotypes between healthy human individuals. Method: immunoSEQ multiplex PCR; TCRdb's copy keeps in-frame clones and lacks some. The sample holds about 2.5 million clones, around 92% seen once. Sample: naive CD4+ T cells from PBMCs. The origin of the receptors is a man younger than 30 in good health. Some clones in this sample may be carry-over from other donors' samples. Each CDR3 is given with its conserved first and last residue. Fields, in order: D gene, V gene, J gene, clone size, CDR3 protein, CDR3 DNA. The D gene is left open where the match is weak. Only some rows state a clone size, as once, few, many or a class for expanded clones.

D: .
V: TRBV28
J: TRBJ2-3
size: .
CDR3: CASSVPGNTQYF
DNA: TGTGCCAGCAGTGTACCCGGTAATACGCAGTATTTT

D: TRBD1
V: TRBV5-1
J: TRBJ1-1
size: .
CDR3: CASSLGAIWTGVPEAFF
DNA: TGCGCCAGCAGCTTGGGAGCTATATGGACAGGGGTTCCTGAAGCTTTCTTT

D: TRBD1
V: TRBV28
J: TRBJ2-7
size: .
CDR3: CASRQGTDRYEQYF
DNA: TGTGCCAGCAGGCAGGGGACAGATCGCTACGAGCAGTACTTC

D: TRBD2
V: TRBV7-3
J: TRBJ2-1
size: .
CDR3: CASSSRTSGRVNEQFF
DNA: TGTGCCAGCAGCTCTCGGACTAGCGGGAGGGTTAATGAGCAGTTCTTC

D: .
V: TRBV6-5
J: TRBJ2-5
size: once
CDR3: CASSYQGRETQYF
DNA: TGTGCCAGCAGTTACCAGGGAAGGGAGACCCAGTACTTC

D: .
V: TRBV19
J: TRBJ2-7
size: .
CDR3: CASSLTGAYEQYF
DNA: TGTGCCAGTAGCTTGACCGGGGCCTACGAGCAGTACTTC

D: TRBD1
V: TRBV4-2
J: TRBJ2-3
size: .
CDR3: CASSAGGISTDTQYF
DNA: TGTGCCAGCAGCGCAGGGGGTATTAGCACAGATACGCAGTATTTT

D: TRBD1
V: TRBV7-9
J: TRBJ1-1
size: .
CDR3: CASSRDRVNTEAFF
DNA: TGTGCCAGCAGCCGGGACAGGGTGAACACTGAAGCTTTCTTT

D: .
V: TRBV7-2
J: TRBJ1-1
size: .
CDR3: CASSLVGLGDTEAFF
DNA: TGTGCCAGCAGCTTAGTAGGTCTGGGGGACACTGAAGCTTTCTTT

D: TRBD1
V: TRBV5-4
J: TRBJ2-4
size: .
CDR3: CASSLGGTGENIQYF
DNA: TGTGCCAGCAGCTTGGGGGGGACAGGGGAAAACATTCAGTACTTC

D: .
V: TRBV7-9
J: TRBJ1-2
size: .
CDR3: CASSRGQGGGYTF
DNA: TGTGCCAGCAGCAGGGGTCAGGGAGGTGGCTACACCTTC

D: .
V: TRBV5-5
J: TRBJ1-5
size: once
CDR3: CASGGPNQPQHF
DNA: TGTGCCTCCGGGGGGCCCAATCAGCCCCAGCATTTT

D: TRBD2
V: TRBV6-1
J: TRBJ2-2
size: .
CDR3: CASRAGTSGTGELFF
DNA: TGTGCCAGCAGAGCCGGGACTAGCGGTACCGGGGAGCTGTTTTTT

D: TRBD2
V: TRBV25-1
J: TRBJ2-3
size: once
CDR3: CAGGAGGPDTQYF
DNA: TGTGCAGGCGGAGCGGGAGGCCCAGATACGCAGTATTTT

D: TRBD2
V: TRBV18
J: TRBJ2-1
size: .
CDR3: CASSKRGTHNEQFF
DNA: TGTGCCAGCTCCAAGCGGGGGACCCACAATGAGCAGTTCTTC

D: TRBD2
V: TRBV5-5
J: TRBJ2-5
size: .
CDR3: CASSYRLAGGKETQYF
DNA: TGTGCCAGCAGCTATCGACTAGCGGGAGGGAAAGAGACCCAGTACTTC

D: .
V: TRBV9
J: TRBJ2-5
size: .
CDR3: CASSAGTGEETQYF
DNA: TGTGCCAGCAGCGCCGGGACTGGGGAAGAGACCCAGTACTTC

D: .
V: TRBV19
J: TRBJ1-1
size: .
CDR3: CASSASGGVPGTEAFF
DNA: TGTGCCAGTAGTGCCAGCGGGGGGGTCCCGGGTACTGAAGCTTTCTTT

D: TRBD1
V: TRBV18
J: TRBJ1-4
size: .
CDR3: CASSPRTGTNEKLFF
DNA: TGTGCCAGCTCACCCCGGACAGGAACTAATGAAAAACTGTTTTTT

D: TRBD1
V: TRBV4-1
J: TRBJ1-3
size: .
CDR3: CASSQDPAGGSGNTIYF
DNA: TGCGCCAGCAGCCAAGATCCGGCAGGGGGCTCTGGAAACACCATATATTTT

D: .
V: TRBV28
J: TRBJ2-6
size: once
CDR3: CASSFPWDISPFQGSGANVLTF
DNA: TGTGCCAGCAGTTTTCCCTGGGATATAAGCCCCTTCCAGGGCTCTGGGGCCAACGTCCTGACTTTC

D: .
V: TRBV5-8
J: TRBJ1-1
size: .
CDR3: CASSWGTRTNTEAFF
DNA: TGTGCCAGCAGCTGGGGCACCCGAACGAACACTGAAGCTTTCTTT

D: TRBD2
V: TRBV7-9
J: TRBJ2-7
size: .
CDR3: CASTLGGNYEQYF
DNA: TGTGCCAGCACCCTGGGAGGGAACTACGAGCAGTACTTC

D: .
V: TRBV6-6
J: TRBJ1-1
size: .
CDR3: CASSPWDTEAFF
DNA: TGTGCCAGCAGTCCGTGGGACACTGAAGCTTTCTTT

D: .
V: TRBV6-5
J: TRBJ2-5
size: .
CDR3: CASSYGGRRQETQYF
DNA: TGTGCCAGCAGTTACGGGGGACGCCGTCAAGAGACCCAGTACTTC

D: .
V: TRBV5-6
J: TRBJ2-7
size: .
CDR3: CASSLGGRDGGEQYF
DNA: TGTGCCAGCAGCTTGGGGGGCAGGGACGGTGGCGAGCAGTACTTC

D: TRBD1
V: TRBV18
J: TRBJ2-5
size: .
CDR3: CASSPDRKVFQETQYF
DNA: TGTGCCAGCTCACCGGACAGGAAGGTTTTCCAAGAGACCCAGTACTTC

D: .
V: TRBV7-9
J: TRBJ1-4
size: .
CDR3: CASSLAGAGSNEKLFF
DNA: TGTGCCAGCAGCTTAGCCGGGGCAGGCTCTAATGAAAAACTGTTTTTT

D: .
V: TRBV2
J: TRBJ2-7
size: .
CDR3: CAIRDGSYEQYF
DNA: TGTGCCATCCGGGACGGTTCCTACGAGCAGTACTTC

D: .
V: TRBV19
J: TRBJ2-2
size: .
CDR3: CASSISFPGELFF
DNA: TGTGCCAGTAGTATAAGTTTCCCCGGGGAGCTGTTTTTT

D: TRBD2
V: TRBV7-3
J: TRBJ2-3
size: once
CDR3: CASSLGAGITDTQYF
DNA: TGTGCCAGCAGCTTAGGAGCGGGAATAACAGATACGCAGTATTTT

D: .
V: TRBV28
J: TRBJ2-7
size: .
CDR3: CASSPGGQNEQYF
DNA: TGTGCCAGCAGCCCAGGTGGGCAGAACGAGCAGTACTTC

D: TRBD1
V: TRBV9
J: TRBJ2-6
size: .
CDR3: CASSVVGQAGSGANVLTF
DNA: TGTGCCAGCAGCGTAGTAGGACAGGCTGGCTCTGGGGCCAACGTCCTGACTTTC

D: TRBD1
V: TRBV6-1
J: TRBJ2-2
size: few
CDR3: CASSGTGLGELFF
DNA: TGTGCCAGCAGCGGGACAGGGCTCGGGGAGCTGTTTTTT

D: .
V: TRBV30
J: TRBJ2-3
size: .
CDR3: CAWDWIYTDTQYF
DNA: TGTGCCTGGGACTGGATTTACACAGATACGCAGTATTTT

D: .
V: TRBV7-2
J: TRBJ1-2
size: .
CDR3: CASSPGRANYGYTF
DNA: TGTGCCAGCAGTCCCGGCAGGGCTAACTATGGCTACACCTTC

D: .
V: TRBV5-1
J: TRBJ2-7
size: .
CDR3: CASSPPERHYEQYF
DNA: TGCGCCAGCAGCCCCCCGGAGAGACACTACGAGCAGTACTTC

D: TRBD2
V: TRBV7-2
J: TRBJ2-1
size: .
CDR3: CASSLGGTSGTNEQFF
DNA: TGTGCCAGCAGCTTAGGGGGGACTAGCGGGACCAATGAGCAGTTCTTC

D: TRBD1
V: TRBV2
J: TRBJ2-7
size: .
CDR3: CATTSDRNMGEQYF
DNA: TGTGCCACCACTTCGGACAGGAATATGGGGGAGCAGTACTTC

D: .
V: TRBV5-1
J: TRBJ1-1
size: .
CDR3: CASSLDPQGRESAFF
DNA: TGCGCCAGCAGCTTGGATCCGCAGGGTCGGGAATCCGCTTTCTTT

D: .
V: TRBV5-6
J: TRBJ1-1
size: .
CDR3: CASSLMTEHTEAFF
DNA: TGTGCCAGCAGCTTGATGACAGAACACACTGAAGCTTTCTTT

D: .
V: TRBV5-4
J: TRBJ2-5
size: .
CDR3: CASSLNGGSQETQYF
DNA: TGTGCCAGCAGCTTGAACGGGGGTTCGCAAGAGACCCAGTACTTC